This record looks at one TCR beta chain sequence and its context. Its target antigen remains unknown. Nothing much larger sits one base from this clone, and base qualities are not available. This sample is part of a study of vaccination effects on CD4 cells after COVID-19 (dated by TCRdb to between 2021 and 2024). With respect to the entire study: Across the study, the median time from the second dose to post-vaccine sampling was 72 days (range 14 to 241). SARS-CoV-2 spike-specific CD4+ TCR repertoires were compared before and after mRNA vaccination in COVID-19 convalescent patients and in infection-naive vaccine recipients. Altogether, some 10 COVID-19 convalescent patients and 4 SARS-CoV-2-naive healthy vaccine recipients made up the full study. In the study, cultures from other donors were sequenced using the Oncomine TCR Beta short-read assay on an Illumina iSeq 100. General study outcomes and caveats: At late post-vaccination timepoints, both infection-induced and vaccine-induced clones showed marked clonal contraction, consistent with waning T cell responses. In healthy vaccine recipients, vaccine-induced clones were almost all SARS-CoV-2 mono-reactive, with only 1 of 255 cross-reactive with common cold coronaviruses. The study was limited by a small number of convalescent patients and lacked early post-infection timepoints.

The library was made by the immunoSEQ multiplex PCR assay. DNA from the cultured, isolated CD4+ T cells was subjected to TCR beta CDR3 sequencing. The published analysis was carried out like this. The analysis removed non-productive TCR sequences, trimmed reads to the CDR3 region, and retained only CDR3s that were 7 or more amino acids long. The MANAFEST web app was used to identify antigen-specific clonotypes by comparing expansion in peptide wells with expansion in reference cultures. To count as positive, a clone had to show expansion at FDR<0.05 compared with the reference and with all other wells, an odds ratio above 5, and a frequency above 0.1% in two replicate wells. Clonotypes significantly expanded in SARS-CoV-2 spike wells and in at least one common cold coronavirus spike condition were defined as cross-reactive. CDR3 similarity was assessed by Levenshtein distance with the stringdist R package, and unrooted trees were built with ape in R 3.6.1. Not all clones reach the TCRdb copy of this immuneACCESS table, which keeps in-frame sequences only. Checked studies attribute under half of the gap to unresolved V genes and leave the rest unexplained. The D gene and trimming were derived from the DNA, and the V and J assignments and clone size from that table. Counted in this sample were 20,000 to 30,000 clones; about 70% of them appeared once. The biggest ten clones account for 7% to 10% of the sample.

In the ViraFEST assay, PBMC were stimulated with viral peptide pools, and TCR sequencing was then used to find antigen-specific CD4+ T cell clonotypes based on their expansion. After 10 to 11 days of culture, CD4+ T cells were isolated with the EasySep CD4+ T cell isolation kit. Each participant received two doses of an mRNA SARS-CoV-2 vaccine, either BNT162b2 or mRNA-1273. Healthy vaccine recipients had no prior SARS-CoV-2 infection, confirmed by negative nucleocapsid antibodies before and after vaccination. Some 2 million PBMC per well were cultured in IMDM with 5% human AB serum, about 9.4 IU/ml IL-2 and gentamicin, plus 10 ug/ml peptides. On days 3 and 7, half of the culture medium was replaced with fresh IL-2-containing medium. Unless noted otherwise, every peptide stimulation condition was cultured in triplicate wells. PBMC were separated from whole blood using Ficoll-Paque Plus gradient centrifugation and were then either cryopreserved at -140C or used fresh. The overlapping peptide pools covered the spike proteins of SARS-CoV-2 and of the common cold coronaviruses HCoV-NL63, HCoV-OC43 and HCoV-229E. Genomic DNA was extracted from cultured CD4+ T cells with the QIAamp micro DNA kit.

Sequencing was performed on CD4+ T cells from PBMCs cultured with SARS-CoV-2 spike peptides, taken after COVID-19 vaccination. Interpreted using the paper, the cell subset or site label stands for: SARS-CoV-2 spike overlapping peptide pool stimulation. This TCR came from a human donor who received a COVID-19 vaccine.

Here the CDR3 is given as CASSIGGPGANVLTF. The DNA reads as follows: TGTGCCAGTAGTATCGGGGGGCCTGGGGCCAACGTCCTGACTTTC. This chain is built from TRBV19 and TRBJ2-6; the best D guess is TRBD2, with 7 bases matching. From its cysteine to its phenylalanine, the CDR3 spans 15 amino acids. The CDR3 DNA has 45 bases and is translated from base 1. V and J lose 3 bases and 2 bases, and a span of 8 bases separates them. The germline V gene encodes CDR1 LNHDA and CDR2 SQIVND (reference sequence).